Following are 10 T cell receptor beta chains from one sample sequenced in a study of CD8+CD57+ T cells in acquired aplastic anemia. The TCR beta profiling, which covered VDJ combination and CDR3 sequence, was carried out using genomic DNA as the template. MiXCR was run by TCRdb on the reads, yielding one entry per CDR3 protein. The repertoire consists of about 62,000 distinct CDR3 sequences, with under 55% occurring once and the leading ten covering 2% to 3%. Sequences were obtained from sorted CD4+, CD8+, or CD8+CD57+ T cells (not recorded which) from PBMCs. The receptor set was obtained from a human donor in good health, serving as a control.

This chain links TRBV2 with TRBJ1-3; D remains ambiguous. CDR1 and CDR2 (germline): SNHLY, FYNNEI. The CDR3 has 14 amino acids. Trimming pared 3 bases from V and 0 bases from J, leaving 6 bases between. The CDR3 spells CASSEEDSGNTIYF. The CDR3 DNA sequence: TGTGCCAGCAGTGAGGAGGACTCTGGAAACACCATATATTTT. Based on the CDR3 plus reference TRBV2 and TRBJ1-3, the full variable domain is EPEVTQTPSHQVTQMGQEVILRCVPISNHLYFYWYRQILGQKVEFLVSFYNNEISEKSEIFDDQFSVERPDGSNFTLKIRSTKLEDSAMYFCASSEEDSGNTIYFGEGSWLTVV.

This clonotype was counted between two and nine times. This may be a read error, as it is one base from a much larger clone. The rearrangement links TRBV11-1 to TRBJ2-1, with TRBD2 matching over 11 bases. There are 17 residues in the CDR3. Per germline, CDR1 SGHAT and CDR2 FQDESV (reference sequence). Written as DNA, the CDR3 is TGTGCCAGCAGCTTAGCGGGGGGACTAGCGGTTTACAATGGGCAGTTCTTC. Translated: CASSLAGGLAVYNGQFF.

The table lists this clonotype with many counts. The V gene is TRBV5-1, the J gene TRBJ1-1; unclear D gene. Germline-derived CDR1 and CDR2 are SGHRS and YFSETQ. Trimming took 2 bases from V and 1 from J, leaving 15 bases between them. This CDR3 region has 16 residues. Here the CDR3 reads CASSFETAGSNTEAFF. CDR3 coding DNA: TGCGCCAGCAGCTTCGAGACGGCGGGGTCGAACACTGAAGCTTTCTTT. Complete variable domain (other parts from reference TRBV5-1 and TRBJ1-1): KAGVTQTPRYLIKTRGQQVTLSCSPISGHRSVSWYQQTPGQGLQFLFEYFSETQRNKGNFPGRFSGRQFSNSRSEMNVSTLELGDSALYLCASSFETAGSNTEAFFGQGTRLTVV.

V usage is TRBV2 and J usage is TRBJ2-2; 11 positions match TRBD1. The germline V gene encodes CDR1 SNHLY and CDR2 FYNNEI. CDR3 length: 16 amino acids. V was pared by 6 bases and J by 5 bases, with 8 bases of the junction left unmatched. Here the CDR3 reads CASREGTGGLTGELFF. In DNA, the CDR3 is TGTGCCAGCAGAGAGGGGACAGGGGGATTAACCGGGGAGCTGTTTTTT.

As DNA, the CDR3 is TGTGCCAGCAGCGTTGAAATCCAGCGGGGGAAAGAGACCCAGTACTTC. This translates into CASSVEIQRGKETQYF. This sequence joins TRBV11-2 and TRBJ2-5, with TRBD2 matching 8 bases. Germline V lookup: CDR1 SGHAT, CDR2 FQNNGV. The CDR3 has 16 residues. The trim removed 5 bases at V and 3 bases at J, leaving 11 bases unmatched.

This clonotype was detected many times. The rearrangement joins TRBV6-1 to TRBJ1-2; 12 bases line up with TRBD1. Germline V gene sequence: CDR1 MNHNS, CDR2 SASEGT. The V segment lost 6 bases and the J segment 2 bases; nucleotides outside the gene matches: 10. This CDR3 has 17 amino acids. The CDR3 bases are TGTGCCAGCAGAGATACCGGGACAGGGGGCAAAAACTATGGCTACACCTTC. Translating it yields CASRDTGTGGKNYGYTF.

The CDR3 loop is CASSPLDNAYEQYF. CDR3 in DNA: TGTGCCAGCAGCCCGCTGGACAACGCCTACGAGCAGTACTTC. The chain recombines TRBV11-2 with TRBJ2-7; D is possibly TRBD1 (5 bases). The CDR3 consists of 14 residues. Germline V gives CDR1 SGHAT, CDR2 FQNNGV. Deletions cut 5 bases from V and 2 bases from J, with 13 bases between.

This clonotype was counted ten times or more. This chain uses TRBV4-1 with TRBJ1-6; 7 nucleotides line up with TRBD1. This CDR3 is built from 17 residues. Looked up from germline, CDR1 is MGHRA and CDR2 is YSYEKL. Germline trimming cut 0 bases from V and 8 bases from J; bases unmatched to any gene: 10. The CDR3 is CASSQDHRGRPDSPLHF. The CDR3 nucleotides are TGCGCCAGCAGCCAAGATCATAGGGGGCGACCCGATTCACCCCTCCACTTT.

This chain connects TRBV2 to TRBJ1-1; the match to TRBD1 covers 8 bases. Germline CDR1 and CDR2: SNHLY and FYNNEI. This CDR3 is built from 11 residues. V lost 8 bases to trimming and J lost 8 bases; unmatched junction nucleotides: 4. CDR3 in amino acids: CASGRDREAFF. CDR3 bases: TGTGCCAGCGGCCGGGACAGGGAAGCTTTCTTT.

The chain couples TRBV15 to TRBJ2-5; D not resolved. Germline lookup yields CDR1 LNHNV and CDR2 YYDKDF (reference sequence). The CDR3 has 15 residues. The V end was cut by 3 bases, the J end by 2 bases, with 13 bases between. For the CDR3, the DNA is TGTGCCACCAGCAGCCTCGCTATAGCACAAGAGACCCAGTACTTC. It codes for CATSSLAIAQETQYF.